These T cell receptor beta chains were read from a single sample in a study of cytomegalovirus exposure and HLA in healthy donors. Measured with immunoSEQ multiplex PCR; TCRdb has only the in-frame clones, and not every one. The table includes fewer than 120,000 clones, 76% detected once. Sequencing was done on a sample of PBMCs. These receptors were obtained from a man between 25 and 39 years old in good health and CMV-seropositive. Each CDR3 is given with its conserved first and last residue. D genes are given only for firm matches. For some rows the clone size is stated as once, few or many, or as a class when expanded; others skip it.

TRBV27	TRBD1	-	TRBJ1-1	TGTGCCAGCAGTCTCGCACAGGGGGCAGCTTTCTTT	CASSLAQGAAFF
TRBV6-6	-	once	TRBJ1-5	TGTGCCAGCAGTTACTCGCTACAGGGCAAACAGCCCCAGCATTTT	CASSYSLQGKQPQHF
TRBV5-1	-	-	TRBJ2-7	TGCGCCAGCAGCTTGGAACAGGAGTCCTACGAGCAGTACTTC	CASSLEQESYEQYF
TRBV18	-	-	TRBJ2-5	TGTGCCAGCTCACCCGGGTACCAAGAGACCCAGTACTTC	CASSPGYQETQYF
TRBV6-5	TRBD1	-	TRBJ2-7	TGTGCCAGCAGGCGGACAGGTGCCTACGAGCAGTACTTC	CASRRTGAYEQYF
TRBV28	-	-	TRBJ1-2	TGTGCCAGCAGTCCGTCGGGCGGGCGGATGATCTATGGCTACACCTTC	CASSPSGGRMIYGYTF
TRBV27	TRBD1	-	TRBJ1-2	TGTGCCAGCAGTATGGGACAGGGGGCTCTCTCTGGCTACACCTTC	CASSMGQGALSGYTF
TRBV5-6	-	-	TRBJ2-2	TGTGCCAGCAGCTTGGGACAGGTGAGGGCAGGGAACACCGGGGAGCTGTTTTTT	CASSLGQVRAGNTGELFF
TRBV7-2	-	-	TRBJ2-2	TGTGCCAGCAGCTTCCTAGGGGGGGGCGCGACCGGGGAGCTGTTTTTT	CASSFLGGGATGELFF
TRBV4-3	TRBD1	-	TRBJ1-3	TGCGCCAGCAGCCAAATGTCTGGGACAGGGGGGTCTGGAAACACCATATATTTT	CASSQMSGTGGSGNTIYF
TRBV2	TRBD2	-	TRBJ2-1	TGTGCCAGCAGTGGGTCGGGGGGGAATTCCTACAATGAGCAGTTCTTC	CASSGSGGNSYNEQFF
TRBV7-8	-	-	TRBJ1-1	TGTGCCAGCAGCTCGGTGGAGCGCGGGGCCTTCTTT	CASSSVERGAFF
TRBV11-2	-	-	TRBJ2-3	TGTGCCAGCAGCTTATCCGGGGGGCCTAGCACAGATACGCAGTATTTT	CASSLSGGPSTDTQYF
TRBV27	TRBD2	-	TRBJ2-3	TGTGCCAGCAGGGAACTAGCCGGGACTAGCGGCACAGATACGCAGTATTTT	CASRELAGTSGTDTQYF
TRBV15	-	-	TRBJ1-4	TGTGCCACCAGCAGAGGGGGCTGGGGCGATGAAAAACTGTTTTTT	CATSRGGWGDEKLFF
TRBV4-2	TRBD1	-	TRBJ1-2	TGTGCCAGCAGCCAAACCCCGGGACAGTATAACTATGGCTACACCTTC	CASSQTPGQYNYGYTF
TRBV28	-	-	TRBJ1-5	TGTGCCAGCAGTCCCCGGGGAAATCAGCCCCAGCATTTT	CASSPRGNQPQHF
TRBV9	-	once	TRBJ2-3	TGTGCCAGCAGCGTAGTCGGGGGACCGGATACGCAGTATTTT	CASSVVGGPDTQYF
TRBV5-6	TRBD1	-	TRBJ2-7	TGTGCCAGCAGCCCCGGGACAGGGTGGTACGAGCAGTACTTC	CASSPGTGWYEQYF
TRBV30	TRBD2	-	TRBJ2-1	TGTGCCTGGGGGCGGGGGGCAGCCTACAATGAGCAGTTCTTC	CAWGRGAAYNEQFF
TRBV2	TRBD1	-	TRBJ2-7	TGTGCCAGCAGTGCCGACAGGGGCTACGAGCAGTACTTC	CASSADRGYEQYF
TRBV28	-	-	TRBJ1-2	TGTGCCACCCAGATGAACTATGGCTACACCTTC	CATQMNYGYTF
TRBV6-5	TRBD1	few	TRBJ2-7	TGTGCCAGCAGTGCGTCCGGGACAGCCTACGAGCAGTACTTC	CASSASGTAYEQYF
TRBV7-9	-	-	TRBJ1-2	TGTGCCAGCAGCCACACGACTAGCTACTATGGCTACACCTTC	CASSHTTSYYGYTF
TRBV10-3	-	-	TRBJ1-5	TGTGCCAGCAATCGGGGTCTAAATCAGCCCCAGCATTTT	CASNRGLNQPQHF
TRBV30	-	-	TRBJ1-2	TGTGCCTCCCAACTGGGGGGACGTAGTGGCTACACCTTC	CASQLGGRSGYTF
TRBV9	TRBD2	-	TRBJ2-1	TGTGCCAGCAGCGCCGCCGGGACTACCAATGAGCAGTTCTTC	CASSAAGTTNEQFF
TRBV18	-	-	TRBJ1-2	TGTGCCAGCTCACCATATGGGGGGAACTATGGCTACACCTTC	CASSPYGGNYGYTF
TRBV9	TRBD2	few	TRBJ2-7	TGTGCCAGCAGCGCCTCCGGGACTACTGCCTACGAGCAGTACTTC	CASSASGTTAYEQYF
TRBV4-3	-	-	TRBJ1-3	TGCGCCAGCAGCCACCCGCCGGGGGGAACAACGAACACCATATATTTT	CASSHPPGGTTNTIYF
TRBV28	-	-	TRBJ1-6	TGTGCCAGCACCTTTGTCCAGGCGGGTTCACCCCTCCACTTT	CASTFVQAGSPLHF
TRBV5-6	TRBD1	few	TRBJ2-7	TGTGCCAGCAGCTTGGTAGACAGGGAAACCTACGAGCAGTACTTC	CASSLVDRETYEQYF
TRBV5-1	-	once	TRBJ1-2	TGCGCCAGCAGCCAAGAAACAGGGTGGCGTTCGTATGGCTACACCTTC	CASSQETGWRSYGYTF
TRBV21-1	-	once	TRBJ2-3	TGTGCCAGCCGTAGACTAAACGGAGCGGGGGGGGCTAACACAGATACGCAGTATTTT	CASRRLNGAGGANTDTQYF
TRBV7-6	-	-	TRBJ2-7	TGTGCCAGCAGCTTAGGCCCCGGACAGAGCTACGAGCAGTACTTC	CASSLGPGQSYEQYF
TRBV10-3	TRBD2	-	TRBJ2-5	TGTGCCATCAGTGCGACTAGCGGGTTCCAAGAGACCCAGTACTTC	CAISATSGFQETQYF
TRBV5-1	TRBD1	-	TRBJ2-5	TGCGCCAGCAGAACCGCCGGGACAGGGAGAGAGACCCAGTACTTC	CASRTAGTGRETQYF
TRBV10-3	TRBD1	-	TRBJ2-7	TGTGCCATCAGCGCGGGACAGGGTCGGGGCGAGCAGTACTTC	CAISAGQGRGEQYF
TRBV9	-	-	TRBJ1-4	TGTGCCAGCAGCGTAGGCTCCGGCTGGGGCGGAACTAATGAAAAACTGTTTTTT	CASSVGSGWGGTNEKLFF
TRBV9	-	-	TRBJ2-7	TGTGCCAGCAGCGTCTTAGGAGGGACCCCCTACGAGCAGTACTTC	CASSVLGGTPYEQYF
TRBV5-4	TRBD2	-	TRBJ2-5	TGTGCCAGCAGCTCCCCGGGACTAGCGGAGACCCAGTACTTC	CASSSPGLAETQYF
TRBV5-1	TRBD1	-	TRBJ1-1	TGCGCCAGCAGCTCCCAGACAGGGACGAACACTGAAGCTTTCTTT	CASSSQTGTNTEAFF
TRBV7-7	TRBD1	-	TRBJ2-7	TGTGCTAGCAGCACCCAGGGGGCCTCCGAGCAGTACTTC	CASSTQGASEQYF
TRBV15	-	-	TRBJ1-1	TGTGCCACCAGTAAGGAGGCCGGGATGAACACTGAAGCTTTCTTT	CATSKEAGMNTEAFF
TRBV6-1	-	-	TRBJ2-7	TGTGCCAGCAGCCCCTTGGGCAGGCGGGTAGAGCAGTACTTC	CASSPLGRRVEQYF
TRBV7-9	TRBD1	-	TRBJ1-2	TGTGCCAGCAGCTTAGCCGGGGACAGGGGGTATGGCTACACCTTC	CASSLAGDRGYGYTF
TRBV6-1	TRBD1	-	TRBJ1-4	TGTGCCAGCAGTGAAGAAGGTGGCAGGGGGAATGAAAAACTGTTTTTT	CASSEEGGRGNEKLFF
TRBV15	TRBD1	few	TRBJ2-6	TGTGCCACCAGCAGAGATCTACAGGGGACAAGTGGGGCCAACGTCCTGACTTTC	CATSRDLQGTSGANVLTF
TRBV18	-	-	TRBJ1-2	TGTGCCAGCTCGCCCGACAGAAGCAGAGACCCCTATGGCTACACCTTC	CASSPDRSRDPYGYTF
TRBV28	TRBD1	-	TRBJ2-7	TGTGCCAGCAGTCCGACAGGGTTGGGGCTCGAGCAGTACTTC	CASSPTGLGLEQYF
TRBV7-3	-	-	TRBJ2-7	TGTGCCAGCAGCTTAACAGGAAAGGGGCCCTACGAGCAGTACTTC	CASSLTGKGPYEQYF
TRBV4-3	TRBD1	-	TRBJ1-6	TGCGCCAGCAGCCAAGAGCTGGGACAGGTATATTCACCCCTCCACTTT	CASSQELGQVYSPLHF
TRBV29-1	TRBD1	few	TRBJ1-2	TGCAGCGTTGACAGGGGGCTTAATGGCTACACCTTC	CSVDRGLNGYTF
TRBV10-2	TRBD1	-	TRBJ2-7	TGCGCCAGTCAGCCGGACAGGCCCTTGGGCGAGCAGTACTTC	CASQPDRPLGEQYF
TRBV18	TRBD1	-	TRBJ2-7	TGTGCCAGCTCACGACAGGGGAGCGAGATCTACGAGCAGTACTTC	CASSRQGSEIYEQYF